A single sample is the source of the 21 T cell receptor beta chains below, sequenced in a study of T cell repertoires in cytomegalovirus infection. Antigen specificity for these receptors is unknown. TCRdb used MiXCR to reprocess the reads, holding one entry per CDR3 protein. The sample has more than 250,000 distinct CDR3 sequences; roughly 25% are singletons. The sample was cultured PBMCs, taken from culture after CMV antigen stimulation. The receptors were sampled from a human donor in good health (CMV status not recorded). Some clones in this sample may be carry-over from other donors' samples.

V gene TRBV6-2 or TRBV6-3 combines with J gene TRBJ2-5; possibly TRBD1 or TRBD2 for D (5 bases each). Germline V gene lookup returns CDR1 MNHEY and CDR2 SVGEGT. Between the trimmed V and J ends, which lost 6 bases and 6 bases, there was a span of 11 bases. This CDR3 spans 12 amino acids. The CDR3 bases are TGTGCCAGCAGAGGGGACGGCCAGACCCAGTACTTC. As protein: CASRGDGQTQYF.

This clonotype was seen a few times. The chain carries TRBV27 and TRBJ2-1; D is unresolved. CDR1 is MNHEY and CDR2 is SMNVEV in the germline V gene (reference sequence). V lost 5 bases and J lost 6, with 14 bases in between. The CDR3 is 14 residues long. CDR3 nucleotide sequence: TGTGCCAGCAGTACAGTTGGGCCCTTCAATGAGCAGTTCTTC. Translated, it gives CASSTVGPFNEQFF.

This clonotype was observed many times. V gene TRBV7-2 combines with J gene TRBJ2-6; 8 bases are a match to TRBD1. This CDR3 is built from 18 residues. The V and J ends lost 1 base and 0 bases, in that order; junction bases with no gene match: 5. Germline V gives CDR1 SGHTA, CDR2 FQGNSA. In DNA form, the CDR3 reads TGTGCCAGCAGCTTAGTGACAGGGGCCAGCTCTGGGGCCAACGTCCTGACTTTC. This translates into CASSLVTGASSGANVLTF. Variable domain in full (rest from reference TRBV7-2 and TRBJ2-6): GAGVSQSPSNKVTEKGKDVELRCDPISGHTALYWYRQSLGQGLEFLIYFQGNSAPDKSGLPSDRFSAERTGGSVSTLTIQRTQQEDSAVYLCASSLVTGASSGANVLTFGAGSRLTVL.

This clonotype was counted between two and nine times. J is TRBJ2-1 and V is TRBV27; D unclear. CDR1 and CDR2 (germline): MNHEY, SMNVEV (reference sequence). Trimming removed 0 bases at V and 4 bases at J, with 4 bases between. The CDR3 runs to 13 residues. As DNA, the CDR3 is TGTGCCAGCAGTTTATCCGAATACAATGAGCAGTTCTTC. This gives the protein CASSLSEYNEQFF.

At least ten counts were recorded for this clonotype. The V and J genes are TRBV12-3 or TRBV12-4 and TRBJ2-1, with 7 bases aligning to TRBD2. This CDR3 has 18 amino acids. V was clipped by 2 bases and J by 1 base; unmatched bases: 11. CDR3 in DNA: TGTGCCAGCAGTTTAAGTGCCCTGTTCGGGGGGTCCTACAATGAGCAGTTCTTC. It codes for CASSLSALFGGSYNEQFF.

CDR3 sequence reads: CASSPSGVSSYNEQFF. The CDR3, as DNA: TGTGCCAGCAGTCCTAGCGGGGTTAGCTCCTACAATGAGCAGTTCTTC. The rearrangement joins TRBV28 to TRBJ2-1; 9 positions agree with TRBD2. Germline V gene data show CDR1 as MDHEN and CDR2 as SYDVKM. V shed 5 bases and J 0 bases; nucleotides not matched to a gene: 5. The CDR3 is made up of 16 amino acids.

This chain uses TRBV6-2 or TRBV6-3 with TRBJ2-2, with unresolved D. CDR3 size: 15 residues. Per the germline V gene, CDR1 is MNHEY and CDR2 is SVGEGT. V was clipped by 2 bases and J by 4 bases, with 11 bases between them. The CDR3 sequence: CASSYELQLTGELFF. The CDR3 DNA follows: TGTGCCAGCAGTTACGAGCTACAACTCACCGGGGAGCTGTTTTTT.

The chain joins TRBV29-1 to TRBJ2-7, with TRBD2 matching 7 bases. This CDR3 is 12 amino acids long. V lost 4 bases, J lost 4 bases, and 4 bases stayed unmatched. Germline V gene lookup returns CDR1 SQVTM and CDR2 ANQGSEA. DNA for the CDR3: TGCAGCGTTGTACTAGCGCCGTACGAGCAGTACTTC. Its translation: CSVVLAPYEQYF.

The rearrangement links TRBV11-2 to TRBJ1-6; D remains ambiguous. V lost 5 bases and J 6 bases, leaving 5 bases between the germline ends. This CDR3 is 12 amino acids long. Germline-derived CDR1 and CDR2 are SGHAT and FQNNGV. The CDR3 region is CASSQVNSPLHF. CDR3 coding DNA: TGTGCCAGCAGCCAAGTTAATTCACCCCTCCACTTT.

The V call is TRBV28, the J call TRBJ2-6, with D possibly being TRBD1 (5 bases). The CDR3 is 18 amino acids. Germline V gene data show CDR1 as MDHEN and CDR2 as SYDVKM. Trimming cost V 4 bases and J 4 bases, with 20 bases left between them. Here the CDR3 reads CASSSRVSGFRGANVLTF. DNA of the CDR3: TGTGCCAGCAGTTCCAGGGTTTCGGGTTTTCGGGGGGCCAACGTCCTGACTTTC.

V and J are TRBV20-1 and TRBJ2-1; possibly TRBD1 for D (5 bases). V was pared by 2 bases and J by 8 bases, with 16 bases between. CDR3 size: 14 residues. Germline lookup yields CDR1 DFQATT and CDR2 SNEGSKA (reference sequence). CDR3 region: CSARKAGSPDEQFF. Here the CDR3 DNA reads TGCAGTGCTAGAAAGGCAGGGTCCCCCGATGAGCAGTTCTTC.

This clonotype was picked up a small number of times. V gene TRBV29-1 combines with J gene TRBJ2-3; D is perhaps TRBD2 (5 bases). Trimming took 6 bases from V and 4 from J, leaving 17 bases between them. Germline lookup yields CDR1 SQVTM and CDR2 ANQGSEA. This CDR3 contains 14 residues. The CDR3 sequence: CSVMRVKAADTQYF. CDR3 sequence (DNA): TGCAGCGTGATGAGGGTTAAGGCAGCAGATACGCAGTATTTT.

This clonotype was picked up many times. The CDR3 coding sequence is TGTGCCAGCAGCCTGAGGGACTCCGGGGAGCTGTTTTTT. This gives the protein CASSLRDSGELFF. The chain combines TRBV7-2 with TRBJ2-2; weak D call: TRBD2 (6 bases). Germline CDR1 reads SGHTA; CDR2 reads FQGNSA. The CDR3 sequence is 13 residues long. V lost 5 bases to trimming and J lost 6 bases, with 10 bases between them. Based on the CDR3 plus reference TRBV7-2 and TRBJ2-2, the full variable domain is GAGVSQSPSNKVTEKGKDVELRCDPISGHTALYWYRQSLGQGLEFLIYFQGNSAPDKSGLPSDRFSAERTGGSVSTLTIQRTQQEDSAVYLCASSLRDSGELFFGEGSRLTVL.

The chain links TRBV6-8 to TRBJ2-4, with D unresolved. The germline CDR1 and CDR2 sequences are MNHGY and SAAAGT. V was clipped by 6 bases and J by 9 bases, with 9 bases between them. The CDR3 sequence is 11 residues long. CDR3 sequence reads: CASRALGIQYF. The CDR3 coding sequence is TGTGCCAGCAGAGCCCTGGGCATTCAGTACTTC.

The gene calls are TRBV5-4 and TRBJ2-1; D gene uncertain. The CDR3 length is 16 residues. Germline V gives CDR1 SGHNT, CDR2 YYREEE (reference sequence). The ends were cut back, 5 bases at V and 0 bases at J, with 15 bases in the middle. CDR3 loop: CASRKGLSDSYNEQFF. In nucleotides, the CDR3 is TGTGCCAGCAGGAAAGGATTGTCCGACTCCTACAATGAGCAGTTCTTC.

This clonotype was seen a few times. The V gene is TRBV7-9, the J gene TRBJ1-2; D gene ambiguous. CDR1 is SEHNR and CDR2 is FQNEAQ in the germline V gene (reference sequence). The CDR3 totals 14 residues. Trimming pared 5 bases from V and 5 bases from J, leaving 15 bases between. The CDR3 DNA is TGTGCCAGCAGCGGGATATTAGTGGGATATGGCTACACCTTC. Protein: CASSGILVGYGYTF.

This clonotype was seen more than once but under ten times. The chain carries TRBV25-1 and TRBJ1-1; D gene ambiguous. The CDR3 consists of 11 residues. V was pared by 6 bases and J by 5 bases, with 7 bases between. CDR1 and CDR2 (germline): MGHDK, SYGVNS. This chain's CDR3 is CASRKRTEAFF. The CDR3 DNA reads as TGTGCCAGCAGAAAGAGAACTGAAGCTTTCTTT.

This clonotype was picked up many times. The chain is built from TRBV9 and TRBJ1-4, with D possibly matching TRBD1 (5 bases). Deletions cut 4 bases from V and 7 bases from J, with 11 bases between. Germline-derived CDR1 and CDR2 are SGDLS and YYNGEE. The CDR3 contains 13 residues. This CDR3 is CASSSGTSEKLFF. In DNA form, the CDR3 reads TGTGCCAGCAGCTCCGGGACGTCTGAAAAACTGTTTTTT.

V usage is TRBV11-2 and J usage is TRBJ2-3, with 7 bases aligning to TRBD1. V shed 2 bases and J 5 bases; nucleotides not matched to a gene: 7. This CDR3 is 15 amino acids long. Germline CDR1 is SGHAT and CDR2 is FQNNGV. CDR3 in amino acids: CASSLQGGKVDTQYF. The CDR3 region has the DNA TGTGCCAGCAGCTTACAAGGGGGCAAGGTAGATACGCAGTATTTT.

Ten or more counts support this clonotype. V usage is TRBV7-2 and J usage is TRBJ1-2; D perhaps matches TRBD1 (6 bases). The V end lost 2 bases, the J end lost 5 bases, and 15 bases lay between the germline ends. The V gene's germline CDR1 is SGHTA and CDR2 FQGNSA. This CDR3 is built from 15 residues. The CDR3 loop reads CASSLSIGQQYGYTF. The CDR3 DNA follows: TGTGCCAGCAGCTTATCTATTGGACAGCAATATGGCTACACCTTC.

The CDR3 DNA reads as TGTGCCAGCGGATCAGGCGGCAATCAGCCCCAGCATTTT. Its protein product is CASGSGGNQPQHF. This chain joins TRBV13 and TRBJ1-5; no clear D gene. CDR1 and CDR2 from the germline V gene are PRHDT and FYEKMQ (reference sequence). Trimming took off 8 bases at V and 2 bases at J, with 10 bases between the two ends. The CDR3 extends over 13 amino acids.